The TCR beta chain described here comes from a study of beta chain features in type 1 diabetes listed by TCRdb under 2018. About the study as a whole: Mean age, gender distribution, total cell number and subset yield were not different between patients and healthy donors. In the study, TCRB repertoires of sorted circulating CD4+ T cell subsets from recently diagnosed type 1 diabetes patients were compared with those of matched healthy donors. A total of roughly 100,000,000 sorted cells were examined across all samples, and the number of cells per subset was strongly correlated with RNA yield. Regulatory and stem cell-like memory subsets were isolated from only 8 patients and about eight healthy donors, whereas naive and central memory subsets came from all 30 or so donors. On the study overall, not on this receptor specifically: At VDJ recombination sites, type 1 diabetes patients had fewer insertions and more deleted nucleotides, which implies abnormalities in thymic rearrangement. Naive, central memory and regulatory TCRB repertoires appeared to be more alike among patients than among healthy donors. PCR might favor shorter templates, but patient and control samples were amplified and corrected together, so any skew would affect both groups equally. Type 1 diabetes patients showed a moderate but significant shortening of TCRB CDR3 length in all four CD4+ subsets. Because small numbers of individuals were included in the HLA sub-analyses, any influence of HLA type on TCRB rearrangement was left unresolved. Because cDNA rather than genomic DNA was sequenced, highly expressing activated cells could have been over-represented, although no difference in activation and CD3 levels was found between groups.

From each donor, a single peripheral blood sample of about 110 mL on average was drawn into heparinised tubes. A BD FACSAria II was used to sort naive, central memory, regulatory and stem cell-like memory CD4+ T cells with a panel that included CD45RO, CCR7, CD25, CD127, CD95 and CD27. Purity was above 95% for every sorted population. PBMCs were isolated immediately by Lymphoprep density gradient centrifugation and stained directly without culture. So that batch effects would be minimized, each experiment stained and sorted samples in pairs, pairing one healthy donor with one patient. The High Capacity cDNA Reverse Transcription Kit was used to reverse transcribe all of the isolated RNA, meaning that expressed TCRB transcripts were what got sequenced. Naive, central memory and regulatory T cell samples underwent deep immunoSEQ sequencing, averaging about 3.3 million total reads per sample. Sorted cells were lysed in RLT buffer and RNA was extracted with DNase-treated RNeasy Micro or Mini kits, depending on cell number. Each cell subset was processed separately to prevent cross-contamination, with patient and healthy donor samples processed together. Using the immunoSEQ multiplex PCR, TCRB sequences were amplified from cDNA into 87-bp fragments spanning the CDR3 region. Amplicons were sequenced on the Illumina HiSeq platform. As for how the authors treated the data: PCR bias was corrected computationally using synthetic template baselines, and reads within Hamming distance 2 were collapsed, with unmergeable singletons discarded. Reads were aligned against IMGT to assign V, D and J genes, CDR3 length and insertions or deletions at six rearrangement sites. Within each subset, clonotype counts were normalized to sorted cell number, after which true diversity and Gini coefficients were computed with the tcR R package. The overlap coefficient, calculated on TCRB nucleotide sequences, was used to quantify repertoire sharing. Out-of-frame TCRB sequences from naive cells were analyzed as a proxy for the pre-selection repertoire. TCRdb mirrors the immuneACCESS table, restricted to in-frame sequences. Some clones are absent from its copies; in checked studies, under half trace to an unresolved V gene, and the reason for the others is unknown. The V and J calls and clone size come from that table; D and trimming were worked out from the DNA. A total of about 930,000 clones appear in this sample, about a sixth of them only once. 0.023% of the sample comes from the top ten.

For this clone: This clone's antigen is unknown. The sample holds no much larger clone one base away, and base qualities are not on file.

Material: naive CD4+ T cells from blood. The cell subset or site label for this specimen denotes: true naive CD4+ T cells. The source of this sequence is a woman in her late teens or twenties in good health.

Read as DNA, the sequence is TGTGCCAGCAGCTTAAAGATTGGAGCGGGAGGGCGAGAGACCCAGTACTTC. Translated, this is CASSLKIGAGGRETQYF. The chain joins TRBV13 to TRBJ2-5, and 10 bases in between align with TRBD2. CDR1 and CDR2 are read off the germline V gene (reference sequence) as PRHDT and FYEKMQ. For this chain, trimming is 2 bases at the V end and 4 bases at the J end, and the number of junction bases without a gene match is 10. Its CDR3 holds 17 amino acids, cysteine through phenylalanine. Only the CDR3 DNA is retained, 51 bases long and in frame from the first base.